This TCR beta chain appears in the sequencing data of a study of shared clonotypes between healthy human individuals. Study-level background: CD4 naive cells filled three plates per donor, CD4 memory three, CD8 naive two and CD8 memory one.

The germline gives CDR1 MNHEY, CDR2 SMNVEV (reference sequence). The CDR3 consists of 14 residues. The V end lost 0 bases, the J end lost 11 bases, and 16 bases lay between the germline ends. Findings of the study overall: Represented diversity (both genetic and exposure-history) was limited by the small number of donors. Among donors, clonotype sharing was expected to be affected by sequencing depth.

CD8 cells classed as naive were CD45RO-negative and positively selected for CCR7, excluding terminally differentiated effector memory CD45RA+ cells. The method was immunoSEQ multiplex PCR; TCRdb's version includes in-frame clones alone and lacks a portion of them. Seen here are about 820,000 clones, 80% to 95% observed once, and the top ten hold nearly 25%. To note about this clone: What it binds is unknown.

The sequenced sample consisted of naive CD8+ T cells sorted from blood. The rearrangement uses TRBV27 and TRBJ1-1, with D possibly TRBD1 on 6 matching bases. The clonotype was recovered from a young man in good health. The CDR3 here is CASSLSLVQGKAFF. Here the CDR3 DNA reads TGTGCCAGCAGTTTATCGTTGGTCCAGGGGAAGGCTTTCTTT.